This T cell receptor beta chain was identified in a study of cytomegalovirus exposure and HLA in healthy donors (dated 2017 in TCRdb). In the study overall: In an earlier analysis of roughly 590 of the donors, approximately 300 Gb of sequence data and some 120 million unique TCR beta sequences from 180 million or so T cells were reported. Donor age, sex, ethnicity and CMV serostatus were compiled alongside the repertoire data. An early release that covered about 600 HLA-typed donors contained 250 to 350 gigabases of sequencing data and about 93 million unique TCR sequences. Among some 410 genotyped donors of the cohort, an average of about 240,000 unique TCR beta nucleotide sequences was sequenced per donor, of which about 19% were non-productive. Besides the first cohort of roughly 640 subjects, a separate validation cohort made up of over 95 different subjects was used. Five DR-DQ haplotypes were handled as single units for association and clustering because linkage in the cohort was strong. A later analysis re-examined previously published TCR beta repertoires from more than 650 donors and added high-resolution HLA genotyping to investigate patterns of TCR occurrence. The study combined high-throughput TCR immunosequencing, statistical association of individual TCRs with disease status, and machine learning to predict cytomegalovirus infection status. All discovery cohort repertoires had been generated on a single sequencing platform. To decide whether each TCR beta V gene segment behaved as functional or pseudogenic, an earlier analysis of 587 of the donors relied on high-throughput TCR beta sequencing. Both class I and class II loci were covered by HLA typing, at four-digit resolution. The study profiled the T cell repertoires of hundreds of subjects by immunosequencing and related them to cytomegalovirus serostatus. In a later genetic analysis, genome-wide SNP genotypes for about three fifths of the roughly 670 donors were used, and that subset was treated as a discovery cohort. The aim of the study was to test whether cataloging public T cell receptors could identify signatures of past pathogen exposure. Typing coverage varied by locus: roughly 629-640 donors for A, B, C, DRB1 and DQB1; approximately 500 for DQA1; about 590 for DPA1; more than 450 for DPB1. Of the roughly 400 genotyped donors, less than 85% were placed in the genetic ancestry cluster associated with self-reported Caucasian donors. In the later analysis, no new phenotypic data were used to find candidate immune exposures; instead, reliance was placed on TCR beta sequences and their occurrence across donors.

This clone came up a few times. Its antigen is not yet known. One end of the junction fails to match germline, which may point to a read error. Broad study findings and their caveats: A later analysis reported that several top co-occurrence clusters appeared linked to parvovirus B19, influenza, CMV and Epstein-Barr virus. According to a later analysis, TCR association rates differed among HLA loci, with DRB1 alleles showing the most associated TCRs and HLA-C alleles showing the fewest. Because the 87-base-pair reads could not distinguish some IMGT-functional V segments, including TRBV6-2 and TRBV6-3, those segments were excluded. A cluster of highly shared sequence variants was judged likely to represent a technical artifact of the sequencing pipeline. Compared with equally common non-associated chains, HLA-associated TCR beta chains in a later analysis were more clonally expanded and had lower generation probabilities. The classifier was reported to diagnose cytomegalovirus status with high specificity and sensitivity in both the original cohort and the validation cohort. Because HLA typing was unavailable for some donors at each locus, only the typed subset was used in association tests. Correlated functional status among segregating V segments might be attributable to linkage disequilibrium, but an unknown experimental factor could not be ruled out. The authors suggested that the approach could potentially be extended to other disease states and immunological phenotypes. An earlier analysis of 587 of the donors showed that most TCR beta V segments appeared in productive rearrangements either about 87% or about 30% of the time, which broadly matched IMGT annotations. Immune exposure information for the cohort was limited to CMV serostatus. Because counts were too low, about 18 rarely observed V segments, including chromosome 9 orphons, were left out of the earlier analysis of several hundred of the donors. Sequencing depth was assumed to be roughly uniform across donors in the presence/absence analyses, though that assumption may not hold. In the study, 164 TCR beta chains were listed as associated with cytomegalovirus. In a later analysis, around 15,000 TCR beta sequences were associated with specific HLA alleles at a false discovery rate of 0.05. A few of the identified cytomegalovirus-associated TCR beta chains were confirmed in vitro to be specific for cytomegalovirus antigens. Most TCR sequences were observed very rarely across donors, whereas some public TCRs were present in many individuals. A further reported finding was that TCR beta sequences accurately predicted the HLA-A and HLA-B alleles for most subjects in the first cohort. A later analysis found that most CMV-associated TCR beta chains appeared HLA-restricted, with HLA associations seemingly driven largely by CMV exposure. According to a later genetic analysis, donors in an Asian-associated ancestry cluster had fewer N-insertions in productive TCRs than the approximately 630-donor mean. V-gene and J-gene trimming of TCR beta chains was associated with a missense DCLRE1C variant in a later genetic analysis, and the association was replicated in an independent cohort. Assigning TCR associations to individual alleles was difficult when HLA alleles, especially DR and DQ, strongly co-occurred. In this cohort, only TCR beta chains were sequenced, and detectable features were limited by the absence of alpha or paired-chain data.

The CDR3 runs 17 amino acids, cysteine and phenylalanine included. Only the CDR3 DNA is retained, 51 bases long and in frame from the first base. The germline V gene yields KGHSH for CDR1 and LQKENI for CDR2. In total, over 600 healthy bone marrow donors made up the cohort. At the time of sampling, every cohort member was nominally healthy, though immune exposures that went unrecorded were likely present. The donor tested CMV seronegative, placing the donor among the 350 or so seronegative members of the cohort. Each donor provided a peripheral blood sample, and peripheral blood mononuclear cells were used for TCR beta sequencing. Genomic DNA extraction from the blood cell samples was performed with the Qiagen DNeasy Blood Extraction Kit. The library came from the immunoSEQ multiplex PCR assay. A mixture of 60 forward primers for TCR Vbeta segments and 13 reverse primers for TCR Jbeta segments was used in the multiplex PCR. Amplification of the CDR3 region of rearranged TCR beta genes was performed with a multiplex PCR assay on genomic DNA. The Illumina HiSeq System was used to sequence the amplified TCR beta libraries as 87-base-pair reads. The authors processed their data as follows. In a later analysis, tens of millions of unique TCR beta chains were counted across the roughly 610 repertoires, and about 10 million of these chains were shared by at least two donors. A nearest-neighbor algorithm error-corrected the raw reads and collapsed the reads into unique sequences, merging closely related sequences to remove PCR and sequencing errors. V, D and J gene segments were assigned by aligning CDR3 sequences to IMGT reference sequences. Each retained sequence needed at least a six-nucleotide match to both a V gene segment and a J gene segment. A rearrangement was called productive if the CDR3 had no stop codons and remained in frame with V and J, and every other rearrangement was called non-productive. Following IMGT convention, CDR3 was defined as the stretch from the second conserved V-encoded cysteine to the conserved J-encoded phenylalanine. The earlier analysis of roughly 590 of the donors excluded sequences that lacked an unambiguous match to a single V gene segment. An earlier analysis of about 590 of the donors classified V segments as functional when productive rearrangements were above 56.7% and as segregating when the standard deviation between donors was above 5%. A statistical classification framework was built for diagnosing cytomegalovirus status from the catalog of TCR beta chain sequences. V and J gene assignment, in a later analysis, came from comparing TCR nucleotide sequences with IMGT/GENE-DB human TR gene sequences. Using the TCRdist pipeline, a later analysis assigned CDR3 sequences along with most-parsimonious VDJ recombination scenarios. In a later analysis, each TCR beta chain was defined by its CDR3 amino acid sequence together with its V-gene family, and reads without a unique V-gene family were excluded. In a later analysis, fewer than 600 highly shared, low-generation-probability nucleotide sequences were removed to address suspected cross-contamination and a sequencing artifact. In a later analysis, a clonal expansion index was calculated for each public chain from normalized within-repertoire ranks of inferred template counts. In a later analysis, generation probabilities were computed using a VDJ recombination model fitted to out-of-frame rearrangements, and the results were checked against IGoR. Hypergeometric tests were used in a later analysis to score TCR-TCR, TCR-HLA and TCR-CMV co-occurrence, with a repertoire-size bias correction applied to the TCR pairs. To estimate false discovery rates, a later analysis permuted the HLA or CMV assignments 20 times. In a later analysis, co-occurring TCRs were grouped using DBSCAN, with TCRdist sequence similarity added in when clustering inside HLA-allele-positive subsets. Co-occurrence clustering excluded repertoires with fewer than 30,000 or more than 120,000 public chains, plus five with anomalous nucleotide sharing. Entries here come from immuneACCESS through TCRdb and include only in-frame sequences with V and J called. Some clones fail to appear in such tables; in the studies checked, an unresolved V gene covers under half of the shortfall, and the cause of the remainder is unknown. The DNA gave D and trimming, while V, J and clone size come from that table. The sample has 120,000 to 150,000 clones on record, around 84% of them singletons. The ten most abundant clones make up 2% to 3% of the sample.

This clonotype originated in a boy between 2 and 10 years old in good health and CMV-seronegative. Sequenced sample: PBMCs. The sequence is built from TRBV18 and TRBJ2-7, and 11 junction bases match TRBD1. The DNA reads as follows: TGTGCCAGCTCACCACTGCAGCTAGGACAGGGGGCGTACGAGCAGTCCTTC. It is translated as CASSPLQLGQGAYEQSF.